This T cell receptor (beta chain) is from a study of shared clonotypes between healthy human individuals. Study findings and constraints: Non-shared clonotypes displayed generation probabilities falling below those of clonotypes present in all four donors. The study generally estimated greater richness for naive than memory subsets. Sorted-subset sequencing was shown by rarefaction to be incomplete despite large depth. Sampling involved blood alone; tissue repertoires likely differ.

The table came from immunoSEQ multiplex PCR; TCRdb's copy has only in-frame clones and leaves some out. The data contain about 1 million clones, roughly 80% of them singletons. To note about this clone: Its specificity is not known.

The sequenced sample was memory CD4+ T cells sorted from blood. Subset described: CD45RA-negative fraction. This clonotype originated in a man younger than 30 in good health.

The CDR3 bases are TGTGCCACGAATTGGGACTCGGACAATGAGCAGTTCTTC. It yields the protein CATNWDSDNEQFF. V gene TRBV10-3 combines with J gene TRBJ2-1, with D possibly matching TRBD2 (6 bases). This CDR3 contains 13 residues. Trimming removed 10 bases at V and 5 bases at J, with 15 bases between. The germline gives CDR1 ENHRY, CDR2 SYGVKD.